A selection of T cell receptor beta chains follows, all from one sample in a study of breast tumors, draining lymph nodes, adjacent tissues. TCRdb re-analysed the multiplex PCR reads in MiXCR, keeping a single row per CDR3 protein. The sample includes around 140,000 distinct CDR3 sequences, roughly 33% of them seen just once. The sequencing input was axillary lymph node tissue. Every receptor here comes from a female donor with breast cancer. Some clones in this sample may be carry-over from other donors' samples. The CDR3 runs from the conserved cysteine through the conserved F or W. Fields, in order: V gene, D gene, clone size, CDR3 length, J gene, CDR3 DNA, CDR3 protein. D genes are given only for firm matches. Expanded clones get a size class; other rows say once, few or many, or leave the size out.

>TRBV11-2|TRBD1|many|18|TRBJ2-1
TGTGCCAGCAGCCCCACGGGTTTGGCAACGTCAGGGGGCAATGAGCAGTTCTTC
CASSPTGLATSGGNEQFF
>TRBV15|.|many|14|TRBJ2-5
TGTGCCACCAGCAGAGATGGCAGACAAGAGACCCAGTACTTC
CATSRDGRQETQYF
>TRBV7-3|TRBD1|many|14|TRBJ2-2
TGTGCCAGCAGCCCCGACAGGGGTAATGGGGAGCTGTTTTTT
CASSPDRGNGELFF
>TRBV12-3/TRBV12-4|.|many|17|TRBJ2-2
TGTGCCAGCAGCCCCGTCCTAGGGCAAAAGAACACCGGGGAGCTGTTTTTT
CASSPVLGQKNTGELFF
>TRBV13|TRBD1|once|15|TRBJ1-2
TGTGCCAGCAGCGTCCGACAGGGGCACTACTATGGCTACACCTTC
CASSVRQGHYYGYTF
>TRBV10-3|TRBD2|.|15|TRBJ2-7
TGTGCCATCAGCGCTAGCGGGGGGGATCTACGCGAGCAGTACTTC
CAISASGGDLREQYF
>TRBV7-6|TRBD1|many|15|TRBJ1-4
TGTGCCAGCAGTCCCACAGGGGGCTGGAATGAAAAACTGTTTTTT
CASSPTGGWNEKLFF
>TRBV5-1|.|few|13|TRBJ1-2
TGCGCCAGCAGCTTGGGGGGGGCTTATGGCTACACCTTC
CASSLGGAYGYTF
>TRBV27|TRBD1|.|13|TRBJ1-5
TGTGCCGGCAGGGGGGGAATTAATCAGCCCCAGCATTTT
CAGRGGINQPQHF
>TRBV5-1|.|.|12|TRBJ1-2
TGCGCCAGCAGCTTCCAGGGGAACGGCTACACCTTC
CASSFQGNGYTF
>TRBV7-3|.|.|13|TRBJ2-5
TGTGCCAGCAGCTTAACAGGGTGGGAGACCCAGTACTTC
CASSLTGWETQYF
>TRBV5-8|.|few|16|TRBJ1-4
TGTGCCAGCAGCTTGAACCAGGGTAGGATTAATGAAAAACTGTTTTTT
CASSLNQGRINEKLFF
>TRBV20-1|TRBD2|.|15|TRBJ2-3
TGCAGTGCTCACCCGGGACTAGCGGGGCCGGATACGCAGTATTTT
CSAHPGLAGPDTQYF
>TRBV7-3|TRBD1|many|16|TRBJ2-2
TGTGCCAGCAGCTTCTCCGGACAGGGAGGAACCGGGGAGCTGTTTTTT
CASSFSGQGGTGELFF
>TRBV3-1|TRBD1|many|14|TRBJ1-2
TGTGCCAGCAGCTTATCACAGGGGGCCTATGGCTACACCTTC
CASSLSQGAYGYTF
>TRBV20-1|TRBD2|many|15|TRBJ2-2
TGCAGTGCCAACCCGGGGGGGGTGGTAACCGGGGAGCTGTTTTTT
CSANPGGVVTGELFF
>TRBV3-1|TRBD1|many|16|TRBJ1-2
TGTGCCAGCAGCCCCCCGGGACAGGGGTTTAACTATGGCTACACCTTC
CASSPPGQGFNYGYTF
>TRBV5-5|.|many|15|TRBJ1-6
TGTGCCAGCAGCTTGCTGTGGGACCGGGATTCACCCCTCCACTTT
CASSLLWDRDSPLHF
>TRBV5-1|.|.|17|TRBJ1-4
TGCGCCAGCAGCTTAGCCCCCCACGGAGATTTCAATGAAAAACTGTTTTTT
CASSLAPHGDFNEKLFF
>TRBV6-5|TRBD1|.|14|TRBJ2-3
TGTGCCAGCAGTGAGGGGACAGTGACAGATACGCAGTATTTT
CASSEGTVTDTQYF
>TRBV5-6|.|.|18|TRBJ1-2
TGTGCCAGCAGCTTGTTACCGGATTTGGGGTTAACTAACTATGGCTACACCTTC
CASSLLPDLGLTNYGYTF
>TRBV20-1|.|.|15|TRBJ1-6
TGCAGTGCTAGGGGGCCGGGCAGAGATAATTCACCCCTCCACTTT
CSARGPGRDNSPLHF
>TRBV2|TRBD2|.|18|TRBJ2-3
TGTGCCAGCAGGGCAACTCTAGCGGGGGGGCCTAGCACAGATACGCAGTATTTT
CASRATLAGGPSTDTQYF
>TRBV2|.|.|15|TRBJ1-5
TGTGCCAGCAGACCCCCCGACCTGGTGGGTCAGCCCCTGCATTTT
CASRPPDLVGQPLHF
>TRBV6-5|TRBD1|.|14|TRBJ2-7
TGTGCCAGCAGTTTGGGGACAGGGGCTGATGAGCAGTACTTC
CASSLGTGADEQYF
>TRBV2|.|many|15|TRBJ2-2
TGTGCCAGCAGTGCATCCCAAGGACCCACCGGGGAGCTGTTTTTT
CASSASQGPTGELFF